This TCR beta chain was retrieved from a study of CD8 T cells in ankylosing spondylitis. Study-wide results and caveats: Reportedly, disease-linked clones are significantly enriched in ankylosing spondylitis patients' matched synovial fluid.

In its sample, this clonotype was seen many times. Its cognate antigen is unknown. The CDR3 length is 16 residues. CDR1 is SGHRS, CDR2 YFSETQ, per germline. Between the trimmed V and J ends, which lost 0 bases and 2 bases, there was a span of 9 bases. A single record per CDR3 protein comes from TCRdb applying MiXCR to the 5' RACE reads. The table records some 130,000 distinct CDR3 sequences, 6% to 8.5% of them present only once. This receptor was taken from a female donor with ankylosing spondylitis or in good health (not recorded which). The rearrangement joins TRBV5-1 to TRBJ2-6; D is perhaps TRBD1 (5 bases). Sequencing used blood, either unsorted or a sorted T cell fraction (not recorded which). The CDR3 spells CASSLEQVTGANVLTF. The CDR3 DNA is TGCGCCAGCAGCTTGGAACAGGTCACTGGGGCCAACGTCCTGACTTTC.